The 15 T cell receptor beta chains below all came from one sample that was sequenced in a study of T cell repertoires and HLA-DP antigens. No antigens are known for them. Assay used: immunoSEQ multiplex PCR; TCRdb lists only in-frame clones, some missing. The data contain around 70,000 clones, over 75% of them singletons. Sample: CD4+ T cells from PBMCs. The receptors come from a man aged 55 to 69 in good health and CMV-seronegative.

V gene TRBV5-4 combines with J gene TRBJ1-2, with D maybe TRBD1 (5 bases). V was shortened by 4 bases and J by 4 bases, with 14 bases between the two germline ends. The CDR3 totals 14 residues. CDR1 is SGHNT and CDR2 is YYREEE in the germline V gene (reference sequence). CDR3 DNA sequence: TGTGCCAGCAGCCCCCCGGGACGAGGCTATGGCTACACCTTC. It encodes CASSPPGRGYGYTF. The whole variable domain, remainder taken from reference TRBV5-4 and TRBJ1-2, is ETGVTQSPTHLIKTRGQQVTLRCSSQSGHNTVSWYQQALGQGPQFIFQYYREEENGRGNFPPRFSGLQFPNYSSELNVNALELDDSALYLCASSPPGRGYGYTFGSGTRLTVV.

CDR3 nucleotide sequence: TGTGCCAGCAGCGTAGGTCCGGACGAGACCCAGTACTTC. Its protein product is CASSVGPDETQYF. The rearrangement links TRBV9 to TRBJ2-5; D is ambiguous. The germline V gene encodes CDR1 SGDLS and CDR2 YYNGEE. V lost 0 bases, J lost 5 bases, and 8 bases lay in between. There are 13 residues in the CDR3.

The CDR3 sequence: CASSGWVDTQYF. CDR3 sequence (DNA): TGTGCCAGCAGCGGTTGGGTGGATACGCAGTATTTT. The V gene is TRBV13, the J gene TRBJ2-3; no reliable D call. The CDR3 spans 12 residues. The germline gives CDR1 PRHDT, CDR2 FYEKMQ (reference sequence). Trimming shortened V by 5 bases and J by 6 bases, and 9 bases separated the two germline ends.

The rearrangement joins TRBV12-5 to TRBJ1-1; D is perhaps TRBD1 (6 bases). The V end lost 6 bases, the J end lost 1 base, and 12 bases lay between the germline ends. This CDR3 has 14 amino acids. The germline V gene encodes CDR1 LGHNT and CDR2 FRNRAP. CDR3 loop: CASGIGTTNTEAFF. In DNA form, the CDR3 reads TGTGCTAGTGGGATCGGGACAACGAACACTGAAGCTTTCTTT.

The V call is TRBV5-6, the J call TRBJ2-5, with 10 bases matching TRBD2. The CDR3 extends over 15 amino acids. Germline V CDR1 and CDR2: SGHDT, YYEEEE. J was trimmed by 4 bases and V by 2 bases; bases with no gene match: 5. CDR3 in amino acids: CASSFERGGVETQYF. The CDR3 DNA reads as TGTGCCAGCAGCTTCGAGCGGGGGGGCGTAGAGACCCAGTACTTC.

Here the CDR3 DNA reads TGTGCCAGCAGGTGGAACACCGGGGAGCTGTTTTTT. Translating it yields CASRWNTGELFF. The gene calls are TRBV7-2 and TRBJ2-2; unclear D gene. Germline loops: CDR1 SGHTA, CDR2 FQGNSA. Trimming stripped 6 bases from V and 1 base from J, with 3 bases between. The CDR3 covers 12 residues.

The gene calls are TRBV4-1 and TRBJ2-3; D possibly corresponds to TRBD1 (6 bases). This CDR3 comprises 15 residues. V lost 6 bases to trimming and J lost 1 base, with 14 bases between them. Germline CDR1 and CDR2: MGHRA and YSYEKL. CDR3 protein: CASRLQGPGTDTQYF. The DNA of the CDR3 is TGCGCCAGCAGACTACAGGGACCGGGCACAGATACGCAGTATTTT.

The rearrangement joins TRBV19 to TRBJ1-6; TRBD1 aligns across 9 bases. Germline V gene data show CDR1 as LNHDA and CDR2 as SQIVND (reference sequence). J gave up 12 bases and V 1 base, and 7 bases lay outside the gene matches. The CDR3 length is 15 residues. CDR3 loop: CASSIGGQGDGPLHF. The CDR3 DNA follows: TGTGCCAGTAGTATAGGGGGACAGGGTGATGGACCCCTCCACTTT. The variable domain in full, with the rest retrieved from reference TRBV19 and TRBJ1-6, is DGGITQSPKYLFRKEGQNVTLSCEQNLNHDAMYWYRQDPGQGLRLIYYSQIVNDFQKGDIAEGYSVSREKKESFPLTVTSAQKNPTAFYLCASSIGGQGDGPLHFGNGTRLTVT.

The chain uses TRBV19 and TRBJ1-1; TRBD1 agrees at 9 bases. Germline V gene data show CDR1 as LNHDA and CDR2 as SQIVND (reference sequence). CDR3 length: 15 amino acids. V shed 6 bases and J 6 bases; nucleotides not matched to a gene: 11. CDR3 DNA sequence: TGTGCCAGTAGCACAGGGGGCGCAGGTAGTGCTGAAGCTTTCTTT. Translated: CASSTGGAGSAEAFF.

The chain has TRBV29-1 and TRBJ1-2; D is possibly TRBD1 (5 bases). The V and J ends lost 8 bases and 7 bases respectively, with 20 bases between them. CDR1 and CDR2 from the germline V gene are SQVTM and ANQGSEA. The CDR3 extends over 13 amino acids. Here the CDR3 DNA reads TGCAGCTTTTCCCTTTCGGGGCAAAGTGGCTACACCTTC. This translates into CSFSLSGQSGYTF.

The table lists this clone with a few counts. J is TRBJ2-2 and V is TRBV4-2; TRBD2 agrees at 7 bases. The CDR3 covers 16 residues. V shed 1 base and J 3 bases; nucleotides not matched to a gene: 5. Per germline, CDR1 LGHNA and CDR2 YNFKEQ. The CDR3 loop is CASSQAGGRHTGELFF. The DNA for the CDR3 is TGTGCCAGCAGCCAAGCCGGGGGGAGGCACACCGGGGAGCTGTTTTTT.

V usage is TRBV6-1 and J usage is TRBJ2-7, with a tentative D call TRBD2 (5 bases). CDR1 and CDR2 from the germline V gene are MNHNS and SASEGT. The V and J ends lost 9 bases and 2 bases respectively, with 20 bases between them. This CDR3 spans 15 amino acids. In DNA form, the CDR3 reads TGTGCCAGTGGAGAGGCGGGCGTATTTACCTACGAGCAGTACGTC. Translating it yields CASGEAGVFTYEQYV.

The chain combines TRBV11-2 with TRBJ2-1; maybe TRBD1 (7 bases). Germline values: CDR1 SGHAT, CDR2 FQNNGV. Trimming left V 1 base short and J 5 bases short, with 12 bases between. The CDR3 length is 15 residues. CDR3 bases: TGTGCCAGCAGCTTAGCCTCCAGGGGGGACAATGAGCAGTTCTTC. This gives the protein CASSLASRGDNEQFF. Full variable domain (remainder filled in from reference TRBV11-2 and TRBJ2-1): EAGVAQSPRYKIIEKRQSVAFWCNPISGHATLYWYQQILGQGPKLLIQFQNNGVVDDSQLPKDRFSAERLKGVDSTLKIQPAKLEDSAVYLCASSLASRGDNEQFFGPGTRLTVL.

The rearrangement joins TRBV6-6 to TRBJ1-1; D is possibly TRBD1 (5 bases). CDR3 length equals 13 residues. V was pared by 5 bases and J by 5 bases, with 12 bases between. Germline-derived CDR1 and CDR2 are MNHNY and SVGAGI (reference sequence). CDR3 loop: CASSVREGTEAFF. CDR3 DNA sequence: TGTGCCAGCAGTGTTAGGGAGGGGACTGAAGCTTTCTTT.

This clone was seen just once. V is TRBV11-2 and J is TRBJ2-5; D ambiguous. The CDR3 covers 14 residues. The V and J ends lost 2 bases and 4 bases respectively, with 11 bases between them. Germline CDR1 is SGHAT and CDR2 is FQNNGV. CDR3 in amino acids: CASSLTGVGETQYF. The CDR3 bases are TGTGCCAGCAGCTTAACGGGTGTGGGAGAGACCCAGTACTTC.